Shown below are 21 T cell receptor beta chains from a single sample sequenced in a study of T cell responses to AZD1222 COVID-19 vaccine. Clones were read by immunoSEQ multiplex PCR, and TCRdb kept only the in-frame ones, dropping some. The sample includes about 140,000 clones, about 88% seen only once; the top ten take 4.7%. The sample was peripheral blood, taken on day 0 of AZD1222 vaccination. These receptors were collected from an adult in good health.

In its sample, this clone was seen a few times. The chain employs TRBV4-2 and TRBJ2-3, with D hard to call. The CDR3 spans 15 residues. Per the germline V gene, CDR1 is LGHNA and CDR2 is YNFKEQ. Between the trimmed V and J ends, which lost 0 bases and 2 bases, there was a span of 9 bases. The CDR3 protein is CASSQDDEATDTQYF. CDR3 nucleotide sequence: TGTGCCAGCAGCCAAGATGACGAGGCCACAGATACGCAGTATTTT.

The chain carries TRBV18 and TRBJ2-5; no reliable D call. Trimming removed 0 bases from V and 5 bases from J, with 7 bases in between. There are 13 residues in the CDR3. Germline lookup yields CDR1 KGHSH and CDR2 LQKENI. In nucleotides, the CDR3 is TGTGCCAGCTCACCACCGTTTGGGGAGACCCAGTACTTC. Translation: CASSPPFGETQYF.

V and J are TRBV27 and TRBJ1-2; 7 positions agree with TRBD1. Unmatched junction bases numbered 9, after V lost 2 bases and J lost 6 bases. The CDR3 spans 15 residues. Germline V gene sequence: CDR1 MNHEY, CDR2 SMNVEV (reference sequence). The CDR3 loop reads CASSLRNRGTDGYTF. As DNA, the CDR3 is TGTGCCAGCAGTTTACGGAACAGGGGCACCGATGGCTACACCTTC.

Written as DNA, the CDR3 is TGCGCCAGCAGTCAAGCCCGGCTGTGGCGAGGATACGCGCCGGGTTCACCCCTCCACTTT. It codes for CASSQARLWRGYAPGSPLHF. This rearrangement joins TRBV23-1 to TRBJ1-6; no firm D call. TRBV23-1 belongs to the ORF category, with a function that is uncertain. With 2 bases removed from V and 9 bases from J, the gap between germline ends came to 29 bases. The length of the CDR3 is 20 residues.

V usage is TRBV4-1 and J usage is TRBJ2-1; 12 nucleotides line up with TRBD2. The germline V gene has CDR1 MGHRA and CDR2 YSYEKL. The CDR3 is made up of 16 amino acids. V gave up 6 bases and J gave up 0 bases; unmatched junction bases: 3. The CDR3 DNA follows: TGCGCCAGCAGAAAGACTAGCGGGAGCTCCTACAATGAGCAGTTCTTC. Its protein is CASRKTSGSSYNEQFF.

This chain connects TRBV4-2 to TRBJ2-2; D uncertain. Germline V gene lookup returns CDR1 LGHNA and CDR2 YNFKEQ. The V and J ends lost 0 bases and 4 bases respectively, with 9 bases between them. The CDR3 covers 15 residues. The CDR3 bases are TGTGCCAGCAGCCAAGATAAGGGTGGCACCGGGGAGCTGTTTTTT. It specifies CASSQDKGGTGELFF.

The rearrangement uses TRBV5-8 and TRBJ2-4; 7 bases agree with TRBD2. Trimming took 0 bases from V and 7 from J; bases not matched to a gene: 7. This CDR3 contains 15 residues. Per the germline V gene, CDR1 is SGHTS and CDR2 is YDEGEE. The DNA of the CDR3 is TGTGCCAGCAGCTTGGCCCCAGGGACTAATAACATTCAGTACTTC. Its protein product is CASSLAPGTNNIQYF. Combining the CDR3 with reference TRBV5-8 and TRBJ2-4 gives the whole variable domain EAGVTQSPTHLIKTRGQQATLRCSPISGHTSVYWYQQALGLGLQFLLWYDEGEERNRGNFPPRFSGRQFPNYSSELNVNALELEDSALYLCASSLAPGTNNIQYFGAGTRLSVL.

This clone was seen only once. For the CDR3, the DNA is TGCGCCAGCAGCTTCTCAACCGGTACCTACAATGAGCAGTTCTTC. It yields the protein CASSFSTGTYNEQFF. V usage is TRBV5-1 and J usage is TRBJ2-1; D uncertain. Deletions cut 2 bases from V and 2 bases from J, with 11 bases between. Germline V CDR1 and CDR2: SGHRS, YFSETQ. The CDR3 is 15 residues long.

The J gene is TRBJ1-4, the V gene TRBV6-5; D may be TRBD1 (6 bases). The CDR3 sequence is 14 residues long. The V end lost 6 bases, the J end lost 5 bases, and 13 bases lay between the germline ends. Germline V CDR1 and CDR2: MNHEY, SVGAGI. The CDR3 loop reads CASRSTGINEKLFF. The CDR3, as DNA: TGTGCCAGCAGGTCGACAGGCATAAATGAAAAACTGTTTTTT.

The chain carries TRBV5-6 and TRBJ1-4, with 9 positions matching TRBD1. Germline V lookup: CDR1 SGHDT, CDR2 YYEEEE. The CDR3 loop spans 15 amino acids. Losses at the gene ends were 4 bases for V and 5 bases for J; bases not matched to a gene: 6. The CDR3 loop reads CASSTSGTGNEKLFF. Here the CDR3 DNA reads TGTGCCAGCAGCACCTCCGGGACAGGGAATGAAAAACTGTTTTTT.

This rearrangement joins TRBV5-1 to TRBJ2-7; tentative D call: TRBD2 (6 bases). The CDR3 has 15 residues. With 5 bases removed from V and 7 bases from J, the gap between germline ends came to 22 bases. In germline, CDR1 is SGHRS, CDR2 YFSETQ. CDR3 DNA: TGCGCCAGCAGAATCGGGGGAGCGGCTTCGGGGGAGCAGTACTTC. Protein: CASRIGGAASGEQYF.

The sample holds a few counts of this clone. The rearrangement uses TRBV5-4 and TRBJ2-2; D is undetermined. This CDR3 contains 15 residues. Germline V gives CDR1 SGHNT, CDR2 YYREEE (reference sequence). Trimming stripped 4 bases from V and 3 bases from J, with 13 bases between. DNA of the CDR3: TGTGCCAGCAGCCCAGCTCCCGGAGACACCGGGGAGCTGTTTTTT. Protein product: CASSPAPGDTGELFF. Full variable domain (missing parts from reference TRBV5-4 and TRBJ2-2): ETGVTQSPTHLIKTRGQQVTLRCSSQSGHNTVSWYQQALGQGPQFIFQYYREEENGRGNFPPRFSGLQFPNYSSELNVNALELDDSALYLCASSPAPGDTGELFFGEGSRLTVL.

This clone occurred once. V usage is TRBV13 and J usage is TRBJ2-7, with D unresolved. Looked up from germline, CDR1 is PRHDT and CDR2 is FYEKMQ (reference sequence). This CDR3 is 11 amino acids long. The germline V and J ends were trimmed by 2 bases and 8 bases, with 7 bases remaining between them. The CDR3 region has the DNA TGTGCCAGCAGCTTACATGGACAGCAGTACTTC. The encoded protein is CASSLHGQQYF.

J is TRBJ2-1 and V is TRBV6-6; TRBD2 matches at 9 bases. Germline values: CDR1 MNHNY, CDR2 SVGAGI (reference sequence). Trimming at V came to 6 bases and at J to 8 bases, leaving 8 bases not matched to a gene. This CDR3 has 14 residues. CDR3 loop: CASRTPSGTYEQFF. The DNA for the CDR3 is TGTGCCAGCAGGACACCTAGCGGGACATATGAGCAGTTCTTC.

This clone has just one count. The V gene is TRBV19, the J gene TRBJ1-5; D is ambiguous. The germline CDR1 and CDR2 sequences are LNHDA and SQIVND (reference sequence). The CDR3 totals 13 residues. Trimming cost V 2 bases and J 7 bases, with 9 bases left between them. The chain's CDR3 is CASSIFMNQPQHF. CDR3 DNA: TGTGCCAGTAGTATATTCATGAACCAGCCCCAGCATTTT. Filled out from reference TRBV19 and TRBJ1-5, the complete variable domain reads DGGITQSPKYLFRKEGQNVTLSCEQNLNHDAMYWYRQDPGQGLRLIYYSQIVNDFQKGDIAEGYSVSREKKESFPLTVTSAQKNPTAFYLCASSIFMNQPQHFGDGTRLSIL.

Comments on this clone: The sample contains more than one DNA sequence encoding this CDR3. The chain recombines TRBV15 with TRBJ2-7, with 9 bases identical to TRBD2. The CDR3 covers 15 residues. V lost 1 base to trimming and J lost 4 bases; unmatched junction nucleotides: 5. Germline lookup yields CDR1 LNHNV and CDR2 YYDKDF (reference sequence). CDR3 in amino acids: CATSRVRTSGYEQYF. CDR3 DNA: TGTGCCACCAGCAGAGTGAGAACTAGCGGGTACGAGCAGTACTTC.

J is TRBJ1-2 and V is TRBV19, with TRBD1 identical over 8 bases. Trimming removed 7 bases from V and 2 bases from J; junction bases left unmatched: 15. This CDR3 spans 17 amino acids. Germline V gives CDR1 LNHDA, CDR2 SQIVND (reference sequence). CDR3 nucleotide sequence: TGTGCCAGTAATCAGTATTTTCGGACAGGGCCGAACTATGGCTACACCTTC. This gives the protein CASNQYFRTGPNYGYTF.

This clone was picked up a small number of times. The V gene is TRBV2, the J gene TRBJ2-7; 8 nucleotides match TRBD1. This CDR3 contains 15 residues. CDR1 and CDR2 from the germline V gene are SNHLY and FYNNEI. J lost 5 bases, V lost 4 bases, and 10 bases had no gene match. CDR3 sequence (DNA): TGTGCCAGCAGTGCAAATGACAGGGGCGGGAACGAGCAGTACTTC. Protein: CASSANDRGGNEQYF. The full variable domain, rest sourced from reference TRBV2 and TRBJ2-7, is EPEVTQTPSHQVTQMGQEVILRCVPISNHLYFYWYRQILGQKVEFLVSFYNNEISEKSEIFDDQFSVERPDGSNFTLKIRSTKLEDSAMYFCASSANDRGGNEQYFGPGTRLTVT.

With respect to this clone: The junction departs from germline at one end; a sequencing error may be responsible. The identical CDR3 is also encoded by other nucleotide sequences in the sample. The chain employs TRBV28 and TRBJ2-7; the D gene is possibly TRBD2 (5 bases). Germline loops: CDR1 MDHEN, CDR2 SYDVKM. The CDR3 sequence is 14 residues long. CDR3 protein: CASSLYGSSYEQYF. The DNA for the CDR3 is TGCGCCAGCAGTTTATATGGGAGCTCCTACGAGCAGTACTTC.

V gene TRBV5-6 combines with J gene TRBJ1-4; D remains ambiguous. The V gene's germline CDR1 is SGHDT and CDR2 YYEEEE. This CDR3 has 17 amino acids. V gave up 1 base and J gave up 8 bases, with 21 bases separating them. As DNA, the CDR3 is TGTGCCAGCAGCTTGAAGAAGTTGCGGGTTCCAGTCGAAAAACTGTTTTTT. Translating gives CASSLKKLRVPVEKLFF.

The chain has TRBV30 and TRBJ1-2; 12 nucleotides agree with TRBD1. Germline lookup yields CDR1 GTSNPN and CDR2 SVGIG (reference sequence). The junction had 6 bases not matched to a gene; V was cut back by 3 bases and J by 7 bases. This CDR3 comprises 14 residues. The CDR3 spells CAWSAPGQGAGYTF. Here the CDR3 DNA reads TGTGCCTGGAGCGCGCCGGGACAGGGGGCTGGCTACACCTTC.